This T cell receptor beta chain emerged from a study of STAT5B mutations in CD4+ large granular lymphocyte leukemia. TCRdb keeps only in-frame clones here, not all; method: immunoSEQ multiplex PCR. Here the sample spans tens of thousands of clones, roughly 80% being singletons. Germline CDR1 WNHNN, CDR2 SYGVQD (reference sequence). After removal of 2 bases from V and 6 bases from J, the junction contained 3 bases not matched to a gene. This CDR3 has 16 amino acids. The sequence was collected from a human donor in good health. The J gene is TRBJ2-1, the V gene TRBV10-1, with 14 bases aligning to TRBD2. The sequenced material came from CD4+ T cells from blood buffy coats. The DNA for the CDR3 is TGCGCCAGCAGTGAGGGACTAGCGGGGGGTCTCAATGAGCAGTTCTTC. Residues: CASSEGLAGGLNEQFF.